Listed below are T cell receptor beta chains from one sample, sequenced in a study of shared clonotypes between healthy human individuals. Using immunoSEQ multiplex PCR, the repertoire was profiled, and TCRdb retains in-frame clones only, with some absent. The repertoire holds a few million clones, 93% seen once, with approximately 1.7% in the top ten. The sequenced sample consisted of naive CD8+ T cells from PBMCs. Receptor source: a young man in good health. Some clones in this sample may be carry-over from other donors' samples. CDR3s include the opening cysteine and the closing phenylalanine or tryptophan. Each record gives: V gene, D gene, J gene, clone size, CDR3 DNA, CDR3 protein. D genes are given only for firm matches. Only part of the rows carry a size: once, few, many, or a class if the clone is expanded.

>TRBV14|.|TRBJ1-3|.
TGTGCCAGCAGCACACACGGAAACACCATATATTTT
CASSTHGNTIYF
>TRBV7-9|TRBD1|TRBJ1-1|few
TGTGCCAGCAGCTCCCCGACAGGGGGAGTTGAAGCTTTCTTT
CASSSPTGGVEAFF
>TRBV7-6|TRBD2|TRBJ2-1|.
TGTGCCAGCAGCTCCGGGACTAGTCACAATGAGCAGTTCTTC
CASSSGTSHNEQFF
>TRBV29-1|.|TRBJ2-7|once
TGCAGCGCCCGTCCCCCCTCCGACTACGAGCAGTACTTC
CSARPPSDYEQYF
>TRBV4-3|.|TRBJ1-3|.
TGCGCCAGCACCCTAATGGGGCAGCAGCATTTGACCTCTGGAAACACCATATATTTT
CASTLMGQQHLTSGNTIYF
>TRBV5-1|TRBD2|TRBJ2-1|.
TGCGCCAGCAGCAGAACACTAGCGGGCGTTTACAATGAGCAGTTCTTC
CASSRTLAGVYNEQFF
>TRBV7-8|TRBD1|TRBJ1-1|once
TGTGCCAGCAGCTTGCAGGGGGGAACTGAAGCTTTCTTT
CASSLQGGTEAFF
>TRBV15|.|TRBJ2-2|.
TGTGCCACCAGCAGAGACAACGGGGAGCTGTTTTTT
CATSRDNGELFF
>TRBV4-3|.|TRBJ1-3|once
TGCGCCAGCAGCCAAGATTGGGGGGACTCTGGAAACACCATATATTTT
CASSQDWGDSGNTIYF
>TRBV28|.|TRBJ2-7|once
TGTGCCAGCACGGCGCCGGACAGCTTCAGCTCCTACGAGCAGTACTTC
CASTAPDSFSSYEQYF
>TRBV5-1|TRBD2|TRBJ2-2|.
TGCGCCAGCAGCTCTAGCGGGGGAAACACCGGGGAGCTGTTTTTT
CASSSSGGNTGELFF
>TRBV18|.|TRBJ2-5|.
TGTGCCAGCTCACCACCAGCGGAAGAGACCCAGTACTTC
CASSPPAEETQYF
>TRBV6-5|.|TRBJ1-2|.
TGTGCCAGCAGTTATGGGCAGGCGTTCTATGGCTACACCTTC
CASSYGQAFYGYTF
>TRBV28|.|TRBJ1-5|.
TGTGCCAGCAGTTCTCCAGGGGAAGGTCAGCCCCAGCATTTT
CASSSPGEGQPQHF
>TRBV14|.|TRBJ2-2|.
TGTGCCAGCAGCCAAGATCGGATCGGGGAGCTGTTTTTT
CASSQDRIGELFF
>TRBV15|.|TRBJ1-4|.
TGTGCCACCAGCAGAGATACCCAATGGAGGGGGAATGAAAAACTGTTTTTT
CATSRDTQWRGNEKLFF
>TRBV27|TRBD2|TRBJ2-7|.
TGTGCCAGCATTGGGCCGGGACTAGCGGGATACTACGAGCAGTACTTC
CASIGPGLAGYYEQYF
>TRBV28|TRBD2|TRBJ2-7|.
TGTGCCAGCAGTCCGAGGACTAGCGGGAGCGACGAGCAGTACTTC
CASSPRTSGSDEQYF
>TRBV2|.|TRBJ2-7|.
TGTGCCAGCAGTGTTTATAGGGGACCCGAGCAGTACTTC
CASSVYRGPEQYF
>TRBV18|TRBD1|TRBJ1-4|.
TGTGCCAGCTCACCTTTATCCGGGACAGTTCGTTCAACTAATGAAAAACTGTTTTTT
CASSPLSGTVRSTNEKLFF
>TRBV19|.|TRBJ2-7|.
TGTGCCAGTAGTATAGGGGGACGGTACTACGAGCAGTACTTC
CASSIGGRYYEQYF
>TRBV9|.|TRBJ2-1|.
TGTGCCAGCAGCGTAGCTGCGTACAATGAGCAGTTCTTC
CASSVAAYNEQFF
>TRBV27|.|TRBJ1-5|.
TGTGCCACGGGACGGGTGAGAGGAGGCAATCAGCCCCAGCATTTT
CATGRVRGGNQPQHF
>TRBV5-4|TRBD2|TRBJ2-7|.
TGTGCCAGCAGCTTAGTAGCGGGAGGCCAAAGCTCCTACGAGCAGTACTTC
CASSLVAGGQSSYEQYF
>TRBV19|.|TRBJ2-7|.
TGTGCCAGTAGTATCGGCAGGGGAGACTACGAGCAGTACTTC
CASSIGRGDYEQYF
>TRBV7-2|.|TRBJ2-1|.
TGTGCCAGCAGCTTAACGTGGGAGCAGTTCTTC
CASSLTWEQFF
>TRBV7-9|.|TRBJ1-1|.
TGTGCCAGCAGCTTAGTCACAGGGCTTCCGAACACTGAAGCTTTCTTT
CASSLVTGLPNTEAFF
>TRBV4-2|TRBD2|TRBJ2-2|.
TGTGCCAGCAGCCAAGCGGGACTAGCGGGAGGGAACGACCACCGCACCGGGGAGCTGTTTTTT
CASSQAGLAGGNDHRTGELFF
>TRBV27|.|TRBJ2-7|.
TGTGCCAGCAGTTCCGGAAGTCGCGAGCAGTACTTC
CASSSGSREQYF
>TRBV27|TRBD1|TRBJ1-1|once
TGTGCCAGCAGAGACAGGGGGCAAAACACTGAAGCTTTCTTT
CASRDRGQNTEAFF
>TRBV6-6|.|TRBJ2-2|.
TGTGCCAGCAGTACGGGACACATGAACACCGGGGAGCTGTTTTTT
CASSTGHMNTGELFF
>TRBV25-1|.|TRBJ1-1|.
TGTGCCAGCAGTGAATCCCGAACCGGACCGCACCCTGAAGCTTTCTTT
CASSESRTGPHPEAFF
>TRBV19|.|TRBJ2-2|.
TGTGCCAGTAGTATTCTCGGGCCGGTCCACACCGGGGAGCTGTTTTTT
CASSILGPVHTGELFF
>TRBV9|TRBD1|TRBJ2-1|.
TGTGCCAGCAGCGTAACAGGGGATTACAATGAGCAGTTCTTC
CASSVTGDYNEQFF
>TRBV15|TRBD2|TRBJ2-7|.
TGTGCCACCAGCCTAGCGGAAAGCTCCTACGAGCAGTACTTC
CATSLAESSYEQYF
>TRBV30|.|TRBJ2-1|.
TGTGCCTGGAGTGTAGAGGCGGGCGGATGGAATGAGCAGTTCTTC
CAWSVEAGGWNEQFF
>TRBV27|.|TRBJ2-2|.
TGTGCCAGCACCGTCGGCCGGGGGACCGGGGAGCTGTTTTTT
CASTVGRGTGELFF
>TRBV9|.|TRBJ2-1|once
TGTGCCAGCAGCGTAGGCCCGCGGCTACGCAATGAGCAGTTCTTC
CASSVGPRLRNEQFF
>TRBV9|.|TRBJ1-3|.
TGTGCCAGCAGCCACTCTCGGACACTCTCTGGAAACACCATATATTTT
CASSHSRTLSGNTIYF
>TRBV11-3|.|TRBJ2-1|few
TGTGCCAGCAGCTTTCACCTCAATGAGCAGTTCTTC
CASSFHLNEQFF
>TRBV6-5|.|TRBJ2-1|.
TGTGCCAGCAGGCCCGGGACCTACAATGAGCAGTTCTTC
CASRPGTYNEQFF
>TRBV28|.|TRBJ2-7|.
TGTGCCAGCAGCCCCTCGGCCAGCTACGAGCAGTACTTC
CASSPSASYEQYF
>TRBV29-1|.|TRBJ1-2|.
TGCAGTGTACGGAGCGCCCAGGGTCAGCTGGATGGCTACACCTTC
CSVRSAQGQLDGYTF
>TRBV27|.|TRBJ2-7|once
TGTGCCAGCAGTTTAAACGACCCAACCTACTACGAGCAGTACTTC
CASSLNDPTYYEQYF
>TRBV15|TRBD1|TRBJ2-1|.
TGTGCCACCAGCAGCGACAGGGGGCCGGGAAATGAGCAGTTCTTC
CATSSDRGPGNEQFF